The present entry profiles one T cell receptor beta chain with its context. The data were obtained in a study of OX40 agonist ivuxolimab in advanced cancers. Study information: Dose-escalation patients' cancers were hepatocellular carcinoma, melanoma, renal cell or head and neck cancer.

Trimming took off 2 bases at V and 6 bases at J, with 11 bases between the two ends. The length of the CDR3 is 14 residues. Germline-derived CDR1 and CDR2 are SGHNT and YENEEA. TCRdb's table, derived via immunoSEQ multiplex PCR, lists solely in-frame clones and lacks some. The sample records more than 50,000 clones, about 76% being singletons. V usage is TRBV11-3 and J usage is TRBJ2-1; D is ambiguous. This specimen was CD4+ or CD8+ T cells sorted from blood, taken in a trial of the OX40 agonist ivuxolimab. The clonotype comes from an adult with an advanced solid tumor such as melanoma, head and neck, liver or kidney cancer. CDR3 residues: CASSLILSSNEQFF. Written as DNA, the CDR3 is TGTGCCAGCAGCTTAATTCTTAGCTCCAATGAGCAGTTCTTC. The full variable domain, with the rest looked up from reference TRBV11-3 and TRBJ2-1, is EAGVVQSPRYKIIEKKQPVAFWCNPISGHNTLYWYLQNLGQGPELLIRYENEEAVDDSQLPKDRFSAERLKGVDSTLKIQPAELGDSAVYLCASSLILSSNEQFFGPGTRLTVL.